The entry below describes one T cell receptor beta chain. The data originate from a study of cytomegalovirus exposure and HLA in healthy donors. CDR3 length: 14 residues. Trimming shortened V by 2 bases and J by 2 bases, and 8 bases separated the two germline ends. The V gene's germline CDR1 is MNHEY and CDR2 SVGAGI. The PCR contained 60 Vbeta and 13 Jbeta primers. Produced via immunoSEQ multiplex PCR; TCRdb's table is partial and in-frame only. The sample holds 30,000 to 35,000 clones. The receptor comes from a man aged 35 to 55 in good health and CMV-seronegative. The gene calls are TRBV6-5 and TRBJ2-3, with D uncertain. Sequenced: PBMCs. The CDR3, as DNA: TGTGCCAGCAGTTACGGCCAGGACACAGATACGCAGTATTTT. Protein sequence: CASSYGQDTDTQYF.